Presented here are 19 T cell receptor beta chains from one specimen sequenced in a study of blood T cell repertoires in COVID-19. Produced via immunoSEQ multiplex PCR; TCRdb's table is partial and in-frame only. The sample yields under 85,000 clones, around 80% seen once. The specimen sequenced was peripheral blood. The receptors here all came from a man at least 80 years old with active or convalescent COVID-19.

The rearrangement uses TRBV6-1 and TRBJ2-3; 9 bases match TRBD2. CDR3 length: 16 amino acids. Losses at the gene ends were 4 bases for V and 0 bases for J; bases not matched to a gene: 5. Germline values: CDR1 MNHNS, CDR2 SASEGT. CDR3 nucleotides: TGTGCCAGCAGTGGACGAGCGGGGGGAAGCACAGATACGCAGTATTTT. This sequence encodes CASSGRAGGSTDTQYF.

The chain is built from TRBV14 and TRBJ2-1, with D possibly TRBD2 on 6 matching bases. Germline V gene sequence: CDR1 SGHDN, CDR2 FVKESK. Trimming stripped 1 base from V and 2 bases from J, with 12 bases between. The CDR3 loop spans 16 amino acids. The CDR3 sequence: CASSQVPGVPYNEQFF. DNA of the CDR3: TGTGCCAGCAGCCAAGTACCGGGGGTCCCCTACAATGAGCAGTTCTTC.

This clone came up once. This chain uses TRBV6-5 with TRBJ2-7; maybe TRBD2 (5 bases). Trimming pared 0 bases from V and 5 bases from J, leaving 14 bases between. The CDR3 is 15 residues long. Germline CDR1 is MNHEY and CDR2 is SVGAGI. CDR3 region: CASSYSQEWRNEQYF. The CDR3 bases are TGTGCCAGCAGTTACTCGCAGGAGTGGAGGAACGAGCAGTACTTC.

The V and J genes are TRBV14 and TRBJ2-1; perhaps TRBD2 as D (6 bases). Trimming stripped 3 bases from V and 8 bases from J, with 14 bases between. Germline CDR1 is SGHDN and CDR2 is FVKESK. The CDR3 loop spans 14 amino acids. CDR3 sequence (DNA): TGTGCCAGCAGCCAGTCGGGGGTTGTGCATGAGCAGTTCTTC. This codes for CASSQSGVVHEQFF.

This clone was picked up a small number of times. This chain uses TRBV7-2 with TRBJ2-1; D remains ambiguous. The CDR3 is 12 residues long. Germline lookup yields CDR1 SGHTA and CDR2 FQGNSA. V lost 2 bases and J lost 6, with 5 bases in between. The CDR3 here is CASSLFRNEQFF. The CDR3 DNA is TGTGCCAGCAGCTTATTCCGCAATGAGCAGTTCTTC.

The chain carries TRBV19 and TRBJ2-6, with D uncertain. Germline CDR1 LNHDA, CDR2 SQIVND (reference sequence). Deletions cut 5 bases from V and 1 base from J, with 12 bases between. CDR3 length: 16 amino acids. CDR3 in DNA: TGTGCCAGTAGTTCCTCCTATTTGTCTGGGGCCAACGTCCTGACTTTC. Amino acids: CASSSSYLSGANVLTF.

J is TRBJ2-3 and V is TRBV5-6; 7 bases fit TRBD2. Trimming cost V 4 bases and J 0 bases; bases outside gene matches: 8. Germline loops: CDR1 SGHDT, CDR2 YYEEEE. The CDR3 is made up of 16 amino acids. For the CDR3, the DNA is TGTGCCAGCAGCCCACTCCTAGCGGAAAGCACAGATACGCAGTATTTT. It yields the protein CASSPLLAESTDTQYF.

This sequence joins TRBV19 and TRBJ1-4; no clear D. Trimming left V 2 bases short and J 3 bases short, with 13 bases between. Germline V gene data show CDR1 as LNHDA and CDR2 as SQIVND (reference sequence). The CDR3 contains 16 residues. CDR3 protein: CASSISGGVSNEKLFF. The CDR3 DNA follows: TGTGCCAGTAGTATATCGGGCGGGGTATCTAATGAAAAACTGTTTTTT.

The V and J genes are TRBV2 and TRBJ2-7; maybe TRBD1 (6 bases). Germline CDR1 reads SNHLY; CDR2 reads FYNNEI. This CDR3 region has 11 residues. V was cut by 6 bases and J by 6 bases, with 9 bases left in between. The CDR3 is CASRVGAEQYF. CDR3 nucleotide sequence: TGTGCCAGCAGGGTGGGGGCCGAGCAGTACTTC.

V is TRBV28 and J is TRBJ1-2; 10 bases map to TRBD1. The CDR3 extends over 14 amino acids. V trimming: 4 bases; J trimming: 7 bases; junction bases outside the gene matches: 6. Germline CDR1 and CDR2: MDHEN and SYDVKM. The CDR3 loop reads CASSSGTGDVGYTF. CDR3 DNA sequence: TGTGCCAGCAGTTCCGGGACAGGGGACGTTGGCTACACCTTC.

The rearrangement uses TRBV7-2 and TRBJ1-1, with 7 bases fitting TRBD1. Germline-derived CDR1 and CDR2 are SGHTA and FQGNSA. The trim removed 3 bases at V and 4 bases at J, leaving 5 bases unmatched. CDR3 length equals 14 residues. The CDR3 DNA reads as TGTGCCAGCAGCTTTACAGGGGTCGGCACTGAAGCTTTCTTT. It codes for CASSFTGVGTEAFF.

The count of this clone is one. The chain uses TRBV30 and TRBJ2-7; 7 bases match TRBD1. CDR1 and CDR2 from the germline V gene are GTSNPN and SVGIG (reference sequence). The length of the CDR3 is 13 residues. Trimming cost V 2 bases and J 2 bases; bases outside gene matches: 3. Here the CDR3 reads CAWSLDRAYEQYF. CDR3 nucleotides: TGTGCCTGGAGTTTAGACAGGGCCTACGAGCAGTACTTC.

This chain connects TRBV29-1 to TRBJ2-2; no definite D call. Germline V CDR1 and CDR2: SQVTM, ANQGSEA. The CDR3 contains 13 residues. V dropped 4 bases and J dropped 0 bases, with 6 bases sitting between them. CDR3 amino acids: CSVGHPNTGELFF. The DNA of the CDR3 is TGCAGCGTTGGACACCCGAACACCGGGGAGCTGTTTTTT.

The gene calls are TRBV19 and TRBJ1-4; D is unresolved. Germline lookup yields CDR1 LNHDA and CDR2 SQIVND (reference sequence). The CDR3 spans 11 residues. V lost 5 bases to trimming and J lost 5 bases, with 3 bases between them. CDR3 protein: CASSVNEKLFF. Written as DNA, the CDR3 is TGTGCCAGTAGTGTAAATGAAAAACTGTTTTTT.

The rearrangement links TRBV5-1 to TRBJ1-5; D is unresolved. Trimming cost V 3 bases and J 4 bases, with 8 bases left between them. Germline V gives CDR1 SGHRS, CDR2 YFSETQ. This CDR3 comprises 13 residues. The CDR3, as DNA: TGCGCCAGCAGCTCCGACGGGAATCAGCCCCAGCATTTT. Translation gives CASSSDGNQPQHF.

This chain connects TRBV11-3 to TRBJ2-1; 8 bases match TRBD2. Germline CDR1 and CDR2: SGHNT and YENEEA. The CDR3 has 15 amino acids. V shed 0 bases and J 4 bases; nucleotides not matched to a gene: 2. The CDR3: CASSLEGLGYNEQFF. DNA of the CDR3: TGTGCCAGCAGCTTAGAGGGACTAGGGTACAATGAGCAGTTCTTC. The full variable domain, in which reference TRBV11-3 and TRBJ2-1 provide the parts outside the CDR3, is EAGVVQSPRYKIIEKKQPVAFWCNPISGHNTLYWYLQNLGQGPELLIRYENEEAVDDSQLPKDRFSAERLKGVDSTLKIQPAELGDSAVYLCASSLEGLGYNEQFFGPGTRLTVL.

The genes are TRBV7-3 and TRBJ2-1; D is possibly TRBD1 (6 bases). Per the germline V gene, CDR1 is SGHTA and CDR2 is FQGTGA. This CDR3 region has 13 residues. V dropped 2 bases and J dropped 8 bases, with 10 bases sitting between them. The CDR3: CASSLAPGDEQFF. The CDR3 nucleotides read TGTGCCAGCAGCTTAGCTCCAGGGGATGAGCAGTTCTTC.

The CDR3 region has the DNA TGTGCCAGCTCACCAGTCCGACAGAACACCGGGGAGCTGTTTTTT. Amino acid sequence: CASSPVRQNTGELFF. This sequence joins TRBV18 and TRBJ2-2; D is undetermined. The V end was cut by 2 bases, the J end by 1 base, with 8 bases between. Germline V gene lookup returns CDR1 KGHSH and CDR2 LQKENI. CDR3 size: 15 residues.

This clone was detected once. This CDR3 is CASTIAGGLGEQYF. Written as DNA, the CDR3 is TGTGCCAGCACCATAGCGGGAGGGCTAGGCGAGCAGTACTTC. The V and J genes are TRBV27 and TRBJ2-7; TRBD2 matches 11 bases. Germline trimming cut 7 bases from V and 6 bases from J; bases unmatched to any gene: 8. CDR1 is MNHEY and CDR2 is SMNVEV in the germline V gene (reference sequence). This CDR3 is 14 amino acids long.